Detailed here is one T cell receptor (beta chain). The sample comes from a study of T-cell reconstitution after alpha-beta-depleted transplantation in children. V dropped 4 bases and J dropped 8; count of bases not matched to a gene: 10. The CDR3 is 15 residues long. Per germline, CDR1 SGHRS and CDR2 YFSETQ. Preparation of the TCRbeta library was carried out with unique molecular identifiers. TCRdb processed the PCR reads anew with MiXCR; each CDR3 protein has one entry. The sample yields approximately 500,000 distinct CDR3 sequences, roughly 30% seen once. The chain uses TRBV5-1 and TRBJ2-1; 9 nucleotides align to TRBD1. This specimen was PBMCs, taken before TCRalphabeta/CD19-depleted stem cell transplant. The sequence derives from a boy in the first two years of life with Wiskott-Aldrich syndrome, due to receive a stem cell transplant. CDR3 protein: CASSGGQGVWDEQFF. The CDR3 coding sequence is TGCGCCAGCAGCGGGGGACAGGGAGTATGGGATGAGCAGTTCTTC.